This TCR beta chain was identified during a study of siplizumab effects on memory and regulatory T cells. Study-level findings and limits: Mean Treg-derived proportions of mappable alloreactive CD4+ clones were less than 75% for siplizumab and less than 35% for controls. Memory cells seemed less diverse than naive T cells, which also seemed major contributors to the alloresponse. The drug siplizumab significantly decreased the alloreactive sequences that could be traced to unstimulated CD4+ memory cells.

On this clone: Its antigen is unknown.

Every sample had some 99,000 of its TCR templates assayed. The table came from immunoSEQ multiplex PCR; TCRdb's copy has only in-frame clones and leaves some out. Here the sample spans over 85,000 clones, over 85% being singletons. Source material: CD8+ T cells sorted from blood. This receptor was identified in a human donor in good health.

For the CDR3, the DNA is TGTGCCAGCAGCCCTAACCACCAGGCGAACACCGGGGAGCTGTTTTTT. Encoded protein: CASSPNHQANTGELFF. The chain combines TRBV7-9 with TRBJ2-2; unclear D gene. The CDR3 has 16 residues. V lost 5 bases and J lost 0, with 13 bases in between. Germline lookup yields CDR1 SEHNR and CDR2 FQNEAQ (reference sequence). Together with reference TRBV7-9 and TRBJ2-2, the CDR3 gives the full variable domain: DTGVSQNPRHKITKRGQNVTFRCDPISEHNRLYWYRQTLGQGPEFLTYFQNEAQLEKSRLLSDRFSAERPKGSFSTLEIQRTEQGDSAMYLCASSPNHQANTGELFFGEGSRLTVL.